This T cell receptor (beta chain) was found in a study of blood T cell repertoires in COVID-19. At the level of the study: COVID-19 samples collected from the United States, Italy and Spain covered acute and convalescent phases. The cDNA or gDNA used as material had been derived from T cells, B-cell-depleted T cells, or PBMCs.

CDR3 length: 16 residues. Germline CDR1 reads SGHTA; CDR2 reads FQGTGA. V trimming: 2 bases; J trimming: 0 bases; junction bases outside the gene matches: 4. Study processing details: Reference gene primer amplification yielded estimated nucleated cell counts. Assay: immunoSEQ multiplex PCR; the TCRdb copy retains only in-frame clones and omits some. D and trimming were read from the DNA, whereas the V and J calls and clone size are those reported in that table. This sample has over 90,000 clones; just over 85% occur once, and the top ten carry roughly 3.5%. The sample was peripheral blood. The source of this sequence is a human donor in a cohort sampled during active COVID-19. This chain links TRBV7-3 with TRBJ2-1; 7 nucleotides align to TRBD1. CDR3 protein: CASSLEGASSYNEQFF. As DNA, the CDR3 is TGTGCCAGCAGCTTAGAGGGGGCCAGCTCCTACAATGAGCAGTTCTTC.